This T cell receptor (beta chain) came from a study of blood T cell repertoires in COVID-19. In the study overall: PBMCs, B-cell-depleted T cells, or T cells provided the cDNA or gDNA that made up the material.

TCRdb's copy holds only in-frame clones and misses some; the assay was immunoSEQ multiplex PCR. Found here are 150,000 to 200,000 clones, approximately 90% of them singletons; the top ten hold around 1.5%. Trimming left V 3 bases short and J 0 bases short, with 12 bases between. The germline gives CDR1 LGHNA, CDR2 YSLEER. The CDR3 totals 17 residues. The origin of this receptor is a woman aged 45-65 years with acute or convalescent COVID-19. V is TRBV4-3 and J is TRBJ1-6; the D gene is possibly TRBD1 (6 bases). Source material: peripheral blood. The CDR3 DNA is TGCGCCAGCAGCCAGGTCACAGGGAGCTCCTATAATTCACCCCTCCACTTT. This sequence encodes CASSQVTGSSYNSPLHF.